This TCR beta chain was recovered during a study of blood T cell repertoires in COVID-19. About the study: Samples taken during acute and convalescent COVID-19 were collected in the United States, Italy and Spain. From T cells, B-cell-depleted T cells, or PBMCs came the material, which was cDNA or gDNA.

V dropped 2 bases and J dropped 4 bases, with 15 bases sitting between them. There are 16 residues in the CDR3. CDR1 is SGHRS and CDR2 is YFSETQ in the germline V gene. Authors' processing steps: Quantification of nucleated cells was approximated via reference gene primer amplification. Measured with immunoSEQ multiplex PCR; TCRdb has only the in-frame clones, and not every one. That table supplies the V and J calls and clone size; D and trimming were determined from the DNA. This table has about 36,000 clones, 78% appearing once. The sequenced material came from peripheral blood. This clonotype was obtained from a man aged 60 to 69 with acute or convalescent COVID-19. V is TRBV5-1 and J is TRBJ2-2; D is undetermined. CDR3 DNA: TGCGCCAGCAGCTTTTTTTTTGGTAGCCCCACCGGGGAGCTGTTTTTT. Protein product: CASSFFFGSPTGELFF.